The 27 T cell receptor beta chains in this list originate from one sample, sequenced in a study of OX40 agonist ivuxolimab in advanced cancers. The data were produced by immunoSEQ multiplex PCR, yet TCRdb's version contains in-frame clones alone and is incomplete. The sample records about 70,000 clones, around nine tenths being singletons. Sequencing was performed on CD4+ or CD8+ T cells sorted from blood, taken in a trial of the OX40 agonist ivuxolimab. The receptors derive from an adult with an advanced solid tumor such as melanoma, head and neck, liver or kidney cancer.

For the CDR3, the DNA is TGTGCCAGCAGCGTCGACAGAGTGGTCGATGAGCAGTTCTTC. The encoded protein is CASSVDRVVDEQFF. The chain links TRBV11-3 to TRBJ2-1; perhaps TRBD1 as D (5 bases). The CDR3 consists of 14 residues. The V end was cut by 5 bases, the J end by 8 bases, with 16 bases between. CDR1 is SGHNT and CDR2 is YENEEA in the germline V gene.

The chain employs TRBV5-5 and TRBJ1-2, with TRBD1 matching over 9 bases. Germline V gives CDR1 SGHKS, CDR2 YYEKEE (reference sequence). CDR3 length: 13 amino acids. Trimming removed 4 bases from V and 8 bases from J; junction bases left unmatched: 6. The CDR3 sequence: CASSAGTGPGYTF. Written as DNA, the CDR3 is TGTGCCAGCAGCGCCGGGACAGGGCCAGGCTACACCTTC.

The rearrangement joins TRBV5-4 to TRBJ1-1, with 8 bases aligning to TRBD1. The germline V gene encodes CDR1 SGHNT and CDR2 YYREEE (reference sequence). The CDR3 is 15 amino acids. J lost 6 bases, V lost 1 base, and 8 bases had no gene match. CDR3 coding DNA: TGTGCCAGCAGCTTGCGAGACAGGGGAGGATCTGAAGCTTTCTTT. This encodes CASSLRDRGGSEAFF.

This chain uses TRBV19 with TRBJ2-5; perhaps TRBD1 as D (6 bases). Germline lookup yields CDR1 LNHDA and CDR2 SQIVND (reference sequence). This CDR3 is built from 15 residues. Trimming took 3 bases from V and 2 from J, leaving 13 bases between them. The DNA of the CDR3 is TGTGCCAGTAGTATGTACTCAGGGGCTCAAGAGACCCAGTACTTC. This encodes CASSMYSGAQETQYF.

The chain recombines TRBV28 with TRBJ1-5, with D possibly matching TRBD1 (6 bases). CDR1 and CDR2 (germline): MDHEN, SYDVKM. Trimming shortened V by 2 bases and J by 0 bases, and 8 bases separated the two germline ends. CDR3 length equals 15 residues. DNA for the CDR3: TGTGCCAGCAGTTTAAGGGGGACTAGCAATCAGCCCCAGCATTTT. Protein sequence: CASSLRGTSNQPQHF.

The rearrangement uses TRBV7-9 and TRBJ2-5, with no clear D. V dropped 4 bases and J dropped 6 bases, with 6 bases sitting between them. Germline V gene data show CDR1 as SEHNR and CDR2 as FQNEAQ (reference sequence). The CDR3 has 11 amino acids. This CDR3 is CASSSAQTQYF. The CDR3 nucleotides are TGTGCCAGCAGCTCTGCACAGACCCAGTACTTC.

The gene calls are TRBV28 and TRBJ1-5, with D maybe TRBD1 (5 bases). The V gene lost 5 bases and the J gene lost 2 bases, with 16 bases spanning the gap. Germline assignment: CDR1 MDHEN and CDR2 SYDVKM. The CDR3 extends over 16 amino acids. DNA of the CDR3: TGTGCCAGCAGTGACCCCAGTGGGGGGGGCAATCAGCCCCAGCATTTT. Its translation is CASSDPSGGGNQPQHF.

This clone was recorded a few times. V gene TRBV7-6 combines with J gene TRBJ2-6, with unresolved D. The V end lost 8 bases, the J end lost 0 bases, and 11 bases lay between the germline ends. In germline, CDR1 is SGHVS, CDR2 FNYEAQ. The CDR3 totals 15 residues. Here the CDR3 reads CASRPPGSGANVLTF. CDR3 nucleotides: TGTGCCAGCCGCCCCCCCGGCTCTGGGGCCAACGTCCTGACTTTC.

The chain uses TRBV18 and TRBJ2-3; 8 bases match TRBD1. The CDR3 extends over 12 amino acids. J was trimmed by 8 bases and V by 6 bases; bases with no gene match: 4. Germline CDR1 KGHSH, CDR2 LQKENI. In DNA form, the CDR3 reads TGTGCCAGCTCCCATGGACAGGGTACGCAGTATTTT. Translated: CASSHGQGTQYF.

The rearrangement joins TRBV11-3 to TRBJ2-5; D might be TRBD1 (5 bases). Germline lookup yields CDR1 SGHNT and CDR2 YENEEA. V was pared by 0 bases and J by 4 bases, with 9 bases between. The CDR3 is made up of 14 amino acids. The CDR3 DNA reads TGTGCCAGCAGCTTAGATGACAGTCCAGAGACCCAGTACTTC. This sequence encodes CASSLDDSPETQYF.

The chain links TRBV4-1 to TRBJ2-3, with unresolved D. The germline V gene has CDR1 MGHRA and CDR2 YSYEKL. The germline V and J ends were trimmed by 0 bases and 2 bases, with 9 bases remaining between them. CDR3 length: 15 residues. The CDR3 DNA reads as TGCGCCAGCAGCCAAGACTTGGCACACACAGATACGCAGTATTTT. Residues: CASSQDLAHTDTQYF.

In its sample, this clone was seen once. In the same sample, other DNA sequences code for this CDR3. The chain employs TRBV19 and TRBJ2-1; either TRBD1 or TRBD2 may supply D (5 bases each). Looked up from germline, CDR1 is LNHDA and CDR2 is SQIVND (reference sequence). This CDR3 is 15 amino acids long. The V end was cut by 3 bases, the J end by 0 bases, with 9 bases between. The CDR3 sequence: CASSIPGSSYNEQFF. The CDR3 DNA follows: TGTGCCAGTAGTATTCCAGGGAGCTCCTACAATGAGCAGTTCTTC.

The chain carries TRBV7-9 and TRBJ2-3; 8 bases are shared with TRBD1. CDR1 is SEHNR, CDR2 FQNEAQ, per germline (reference sequence). V shed 5 bases and J 1 base; nucleotides not matched to a gene: 8. The CDR3 runs 16 residues. The CDR3 sequence is CASSHIRGQGTDTQYF. The CDR3 nucleotides read TGTGCCAGCAGCCACATCAGGGGGCAAGGCACAGATACGCAGTATTTT. The complete variable domain, with remaining parts taken from reference TRBV7-9 and TRBJ2-3, reads DTGVSQNPRHKITKRGQNVTFRCDPISEHNRLYWYRQTLGQGPEFLTYFQNEAQLEKSRLLSDRFSAERPKGSFSTLEIQRTEQGDSAMYLCASSHIRGQGTDTQYFGPGTRLTVL.

CDR3 bases: TGTGCCAGCAGCGCGAGGGGGACAGGGTCTTCCTATGGCTACACCTTC. It codes for CASSARGTGSSYGYTF. The V and J genes are TRBV9 and TRBJ1-2; 9 bases line up with TRBD1. This CDR3 has 16 amino acids. J gave up 4 bases and V 3 bases, and 10 bases lay outside the gene matches. In germline, CDR1 is SGDLS, CDR2 YYNGEE.

The J gene is TRBJ2-3, the V gene TRBV25-1; tentatively, D is TRBD1 (5 bases). Trimming removed 6 bases at V and 4 bases at J, with 14 bases between. CDR1 is MGHDK and CDR2 is SYGVNS in the germline V gene. The CDR3 is 14 amino acids. DNA for the CDR3: TGTGCCAGCAGCGTCAAAGGGGTGGCAGATACGCAGTATTTT. Residues: CASSVKGVADTQYF.

The chain joins TRBV7-3 to TRBJ2-1, with a possible D match to TRBD1 (6 bases). The germline V and J ends were trimmed by 5 bases and 4 bases, with 12 bases remaining between them. CDR3 size: 14 residues. Germline-derived CDR1 and CDR2 are SGHTA and FQGTGA. The CDR3 nucleotides are TGTGCCAGCAGCACGGGACACCAGTACAATGAGCAGTTCTTC. Its protein is CASSTGHQYNEQFF.

This chain joins TRBV5-1 and TRBJ2-7; 8 nucleotides line up with TRBD1. The J segment lost 1 base and the V segment lost 4 bases, leaving 4 bases of the junction unmatched. The CDR3 runs to 14 residues. The V gene's germline CDR1 is SGHRS and CDR2 YFSETQ. The CDR3 loop is CASSHQGASYEQYF. The CDR3 DNA is TGCGCCAGCAGCCATCAGGGGGCGTCCTACGAGCAGTACTTC. The full variable domain, in which reference TRBV5-1 and TRBJ2-7 provide the parts outside the CDR3, is KAGVTQTPRYLIKTRGQQVTLSCSPISGHRSVSWYQQTPGQGLQFLFEYFSETQRNKGNFPGRFSGRQFSNSRSEMNVSTLELGDSALYLCASSHQGASYEQYFGPGTRLTVT.

J is TRBJ2-7 and V is TRBV18, with 14 bases identical to TRBD2. The CDR3 has 17 residues. J was trimmed by 4 bases and V by 4 bases; bases with no gene match: 9. The germline gives CDR1 KGHSH, CDR2 LQKENI. This CDR3 reads CASSLGTSGSLRYEQYF. The CDR3 region has the DNA TGTGCCAGCTCACTAGGGACTAGCGGGAGCCTCAGGTACGAGCAGTACTTC.

This rearrangement joins TRBV5-1 to TRBJ2-7; D call uncertain. This CDR3 has 14 residues. Germline CDR1 is SGHRS and CDR2 is YFSETQ. Trimming stripped 0 bases from V and 0 bases from J, with 7 bases between. CDR3 sequence reads: CASSLADLSYEQYF. DNA of the CDR3: TGCGCCAGCAGCTTGGCCGACCTCTCCTACGAGCAGTACTTC. Based on the CDR3 plus reference TRBV5-1 and TRBJ2-7, the full variable domain is KAGVTQTPRYLIKTRGQQVTLSCSPISGHRSVSWYQQTPGQGLQFLFEYFSETQRNKGNFPGRFSGRQFSNSRSEMNVSTLELGDSALYLCASSLADLSYEQYFGPGTRLTVT.

V and J are TRBV6-6 and TRBJ1-5, with 10 bases lining up with TRBD1. The J segment lost 2 bases and the V segment lost 6 bases, leaving 7 bases of the junction unmatched. This CDR3 has 16 residues. Germline V CDR1 and CDR2: MNHNY, SVGAGI (reference sequence). CDR3 DNA: TGTGCCAGCAGGATGACAGGGGGCGTTGGCAATCAGCCCCAGCATTTT. This encodes CASRMTGGVGNQPQHF.

The chain uses TRBV7-3 and TRBJ2-2; D remains ambiguous. Trimming stripped 5 bases from V and 7 bases from J, with 14 bases between. The CDR3 loop spans 14 amino acids. CDR1 is SGHTA, CDR2 FQGTGA, per germline. The CDR3 DNA reads as TGTGCCAGCAGCCTCATAACTCCGGGCGGGGAGCTGTTTTTT. Translation gives CASSLITPGGELFF.

In its sample, this clone was seen a few times. V and J are TRBV6-4 and TRBJ1-1; D not resolved. This CDR3 contains 14 residues. Trimming pared 4 bases from V and 6 bases from J, leaving 15 bases between. Germline lookup yields CDR1 MRHNA and CDR2 SNTAGT. This chain's CDR3 is CASSVQAGFSEAFF. The CDR3 coding sequence is TGTGCCAGCAGTGTCCAGGCAGGTTTCTCTGAAGCTTTCTTT.

This sequence joins TRBV6-6 and TRBJ2-1; TRBD1 aligns across 7 bases. The CDR3 totals 16 residues. Germline values: CDR1 MNHNY, CDR2 SVGAGI (reference sequence). Unmatched junction bases numbered 9, after V lost 5 bases and J lost 2 bases. CDR3 nucleotide sequence: TGTGCCAGCAGTATAACAGGGGTTACTGCCTACAATGAGCAGTTCTTC. Amino acid sequence: CASSITGVTAYNEQFF.

The V and J genes are TRBV5-6 and TRBJ2-7, with D possibly matching TRBD1 (6 bases). V lost 0 bases to trimming and J lost 6 bases, with 16 bases between them. Germline lookup yields CDR1 SGHDT and CDR2 YYEEEE. This CDR3 comprises 15 residues. The CDR3 loop is CASSLEYRVAGEQYF. The CDR3 DNA reads TGTGCCAGCAGCTTGGAGTACAGGGTGGCTGGCGAGCAGTACTTC.

The chain is built from TRBV27 and TRBJ1-4; 7 bases fit TRBD1. Per germline, CDR1 MNHEY and CDR2 SMNVEV (reference sequence). With 2 bases clipped from V and 8 bases from J, the junction kept 11 bases outside the gene matches. This CDR3 contains 16 residues. The CDR3 DNA reads TGTGCCAGCAGTTTAAATCAGGGGGGCGTTGAAGAAAAACTGTTTTTT. Protein product: CASSLNQGGVEEKLFF.

Concerning this clone: A read error may account for a junction end that differs from germline. CDR3 sequence: CASSLAKGAGVIF. For the CDR3, the DNA is TGTGCCAGCAGTTTAGCCAAGGGAGCGGGAGTGATCTTC. V usage is TRBV27 and J usage is TRBJ2-7, with TRBD2 matching over 8 bases. The CDR3 is made up of 13 amino acids. Germline V gives CDR1 MNHEY, CDR2 SMNVEV (reference sequence).

This chain uses TRBV15 with TRBJ2-3; 11 bases agree with TRBD1. The CDR3 runs to 17 residues. Germline V gene data show CDR1 as LNHNV and CDR2 as YYDKDF (reference sequence). V lost 0 bases and J lost 3; bases outside the gene matches: 5. CDR3 in amino acids: CATSRDPGTGGTDTQYF. In DNA form, the CDR3 reads TGTGCCACCAGCAGAGATCCCGGGACAGGGGGAACAGATACGCAGTATTTT.